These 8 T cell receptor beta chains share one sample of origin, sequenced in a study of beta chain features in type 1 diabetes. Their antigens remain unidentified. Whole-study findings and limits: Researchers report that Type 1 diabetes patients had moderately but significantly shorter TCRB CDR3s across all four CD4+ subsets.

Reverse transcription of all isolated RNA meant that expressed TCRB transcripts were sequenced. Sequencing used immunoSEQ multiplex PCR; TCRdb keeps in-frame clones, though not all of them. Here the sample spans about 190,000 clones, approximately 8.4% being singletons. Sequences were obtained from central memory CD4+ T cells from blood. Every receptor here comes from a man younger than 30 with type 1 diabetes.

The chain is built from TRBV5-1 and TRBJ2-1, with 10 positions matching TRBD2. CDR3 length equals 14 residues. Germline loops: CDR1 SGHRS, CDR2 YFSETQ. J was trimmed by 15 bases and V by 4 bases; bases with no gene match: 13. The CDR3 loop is CASSRGTSETSGFF. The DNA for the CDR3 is TGCGCCAGCAGCCGAGGGACTAGCGAAACAAGTGGGTTCTTC.

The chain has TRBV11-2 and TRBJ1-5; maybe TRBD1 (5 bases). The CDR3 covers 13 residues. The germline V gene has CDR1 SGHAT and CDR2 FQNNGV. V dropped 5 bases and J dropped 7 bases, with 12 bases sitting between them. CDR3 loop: CASSTQGGQPQHF. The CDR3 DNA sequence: TGTGCCAGCAGCACCCAGGGAGGACAGCCCCAGCATTTT.

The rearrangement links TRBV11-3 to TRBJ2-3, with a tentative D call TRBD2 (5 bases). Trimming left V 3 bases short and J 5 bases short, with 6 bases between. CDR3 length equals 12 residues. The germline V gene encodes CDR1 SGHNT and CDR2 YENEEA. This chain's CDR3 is CASSLEVDTQYF. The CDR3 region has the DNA TGTGCCAGCAGCTTGGAGGTAGATACGCAGTATTTT.

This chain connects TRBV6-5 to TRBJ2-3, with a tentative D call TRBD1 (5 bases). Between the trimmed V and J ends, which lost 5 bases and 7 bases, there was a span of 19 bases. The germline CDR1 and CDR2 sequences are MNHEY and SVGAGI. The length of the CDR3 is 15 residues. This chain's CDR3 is CASSGRSQGSNTQYF. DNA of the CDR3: TGTGCCAGCAGTGGCCGTAGTCAGGGATCAAATACGCAGTATTTT.

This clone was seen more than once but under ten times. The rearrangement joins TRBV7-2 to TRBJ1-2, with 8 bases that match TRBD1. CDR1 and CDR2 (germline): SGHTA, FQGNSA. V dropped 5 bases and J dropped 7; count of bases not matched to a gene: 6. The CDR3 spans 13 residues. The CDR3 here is CASSATGAAGYTF. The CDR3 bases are TGTGCCAGCAGCGCGACAGGGGCGGCTGGCTACACCTTC.

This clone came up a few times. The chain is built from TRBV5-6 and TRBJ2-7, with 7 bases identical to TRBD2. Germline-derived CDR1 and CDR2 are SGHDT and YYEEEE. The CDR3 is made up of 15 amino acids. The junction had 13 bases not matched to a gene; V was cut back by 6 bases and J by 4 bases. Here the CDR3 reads CASTLAGLGVYEQYF. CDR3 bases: TGTGCCAGCACTCTCGCAGGACTAGGAGTTTACGAGCAGTACTTC. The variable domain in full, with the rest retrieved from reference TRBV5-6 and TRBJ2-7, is DAGVTQSPTHLIKTRGQQVTLRCSPKSGHDTVSWYQQALGQGPQFIFQYYEEEERQRGNFPDRFSGHQFPNYSSELNVNALLLGDSALYLCASTLAGLGVYEQYFGPGTRLTVT.

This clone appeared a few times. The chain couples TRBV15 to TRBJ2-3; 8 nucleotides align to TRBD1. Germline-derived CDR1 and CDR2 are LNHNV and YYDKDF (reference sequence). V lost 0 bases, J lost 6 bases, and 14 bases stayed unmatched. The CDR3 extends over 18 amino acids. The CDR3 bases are TGTGCCACCAGCAGAGAAACTGCCTTGATGCAGGGGGCGGATACGCAGTATTTT. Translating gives CATSRETALMQGADTQYF. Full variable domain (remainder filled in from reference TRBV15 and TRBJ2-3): DAMVIQNPRYQVTQFGKPVTLSCSQTLNHNVMYWYQQKSSQAPKLLFHYYDKDFNNEADTPDNFQSRRPNTSFCFLDIRSPGLGDTAMYLCATSRETALMQGADTQYFGPGTRLTVL.

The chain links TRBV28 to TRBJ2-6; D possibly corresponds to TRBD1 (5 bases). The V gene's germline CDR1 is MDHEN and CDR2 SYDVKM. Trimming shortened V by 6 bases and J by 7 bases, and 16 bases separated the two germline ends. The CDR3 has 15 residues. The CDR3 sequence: CASSWARAGANVLTF. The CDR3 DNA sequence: TGTGCCAGCAGCTGGGCCAGGGCAGGTGCCAACGTCCTGACTTTC.